This TCR beta chain was captured in a study of HIV-infected children after antiretroviral therapy interruption. Turning to the study itself: Median age was about 10 years (interruption) and approximately 8 years (continuous). Interruption-arm sampling covered weeks 0, 12, interruption end (24 or 48), and about 3 years post-study. Study-level points and caveats: Naive CD4+ Gini coefficient rose by interruption end, suggesting clonal expansion.

This clonotype was found a few times. Its antigen is as yet unknown. RNA-based 3' RACE libraries used unique molecular identifiers. From the 3' RACE reads, TCRdb called clonotypes with MiXCR, one entry per CDR3 protein. Here the sample spans 40,000 or so distinct CDR3 sequences, approximately 7% being singletons. The germline V gene encodes CDR1 LNHDA and CDR2 SQIVND (reference sequence). V lost 2 bases to trimming and J lost 10 bases; unmatched junction nucleotides: 4. The CDR3 totals 13 residues. Specified treatment: PENTA 11 planned treatment interruption arm or continuous ART arm. This sequence joins TRBV19 and TRBJ1-5, with TRBD1 matching over 8 bases. The specimen comprised CD45RA+ CD4+ T cells from PBMCs, pooled from several time points, sampled from a donor given antiretroviral therapy, either interrupted or continuous. The subset is: naive CD4+ CD45RA+ CD45RO- T cells. This receptor was taken from a pool of human donors with HIV. Written as DNA, the CDR3 is TGTGCCAGTAGTATAACAGGGGGAGTTCCCCAGCATTTT. Translated, it gives CASSITGGVPQHF.